The T cell receptor (beta chain) described here comes from a study of blood T cell repertoires in COVID-19. Study context: Spain, Italy and the United States supplied samples that represented acute and convalescent COVID-19. T cells, B-cell-depleted T cells, or PBMCs provided the cDNA or gDNA that served as material.

In the authors' methods: Amplified reference gene primers provided the basis for estimating nucleated cell counts. Sequencing used immunoSEQ multiplex PCR; TCRdb keeps in-frame clones, though not all of them. V and J calls and clone size are as listed in that table; D and trimming were resolved from the DNA. Of 25,000 to 35,000 clones listed, over 80% were seen once; the top ten hold 9.5% to 10%. The CDR3 length is 16 residues. Trimming removed 0 bases from V and 8 bases from J, with 17 bases in between. Germline V gives CDR1 KGHSH, CDR2 LQKENI. The rearrangement joins TRBV18 to TRBJ1-3; D is perhaps TRBD1 (5 bases). Sequencing used peripheral blood. The sequence derives from a human donor with active COVID-19. The donor label of this sample is uncertain. The CDR3 nucleotides read TGTGCCAGCTCACCACCGTTAAGGGGCTTCTTAGACACCATATATTTT. Translated: CASSPPLRGFLDTIYF. Full variable domain (outside the CDR3, taken from reference TRBV18 and TRBJ1-3): NAGVMQNPRHLVRRRGQEARLRCSPMKGHSHVYWYRQLPEEGLKFMVYLQKENIIDESGMPKERFSAEFPKEGPSILRIQQVVRGDSAAYFCASSPPLRGFLDTIYFGEGSWLTVV.